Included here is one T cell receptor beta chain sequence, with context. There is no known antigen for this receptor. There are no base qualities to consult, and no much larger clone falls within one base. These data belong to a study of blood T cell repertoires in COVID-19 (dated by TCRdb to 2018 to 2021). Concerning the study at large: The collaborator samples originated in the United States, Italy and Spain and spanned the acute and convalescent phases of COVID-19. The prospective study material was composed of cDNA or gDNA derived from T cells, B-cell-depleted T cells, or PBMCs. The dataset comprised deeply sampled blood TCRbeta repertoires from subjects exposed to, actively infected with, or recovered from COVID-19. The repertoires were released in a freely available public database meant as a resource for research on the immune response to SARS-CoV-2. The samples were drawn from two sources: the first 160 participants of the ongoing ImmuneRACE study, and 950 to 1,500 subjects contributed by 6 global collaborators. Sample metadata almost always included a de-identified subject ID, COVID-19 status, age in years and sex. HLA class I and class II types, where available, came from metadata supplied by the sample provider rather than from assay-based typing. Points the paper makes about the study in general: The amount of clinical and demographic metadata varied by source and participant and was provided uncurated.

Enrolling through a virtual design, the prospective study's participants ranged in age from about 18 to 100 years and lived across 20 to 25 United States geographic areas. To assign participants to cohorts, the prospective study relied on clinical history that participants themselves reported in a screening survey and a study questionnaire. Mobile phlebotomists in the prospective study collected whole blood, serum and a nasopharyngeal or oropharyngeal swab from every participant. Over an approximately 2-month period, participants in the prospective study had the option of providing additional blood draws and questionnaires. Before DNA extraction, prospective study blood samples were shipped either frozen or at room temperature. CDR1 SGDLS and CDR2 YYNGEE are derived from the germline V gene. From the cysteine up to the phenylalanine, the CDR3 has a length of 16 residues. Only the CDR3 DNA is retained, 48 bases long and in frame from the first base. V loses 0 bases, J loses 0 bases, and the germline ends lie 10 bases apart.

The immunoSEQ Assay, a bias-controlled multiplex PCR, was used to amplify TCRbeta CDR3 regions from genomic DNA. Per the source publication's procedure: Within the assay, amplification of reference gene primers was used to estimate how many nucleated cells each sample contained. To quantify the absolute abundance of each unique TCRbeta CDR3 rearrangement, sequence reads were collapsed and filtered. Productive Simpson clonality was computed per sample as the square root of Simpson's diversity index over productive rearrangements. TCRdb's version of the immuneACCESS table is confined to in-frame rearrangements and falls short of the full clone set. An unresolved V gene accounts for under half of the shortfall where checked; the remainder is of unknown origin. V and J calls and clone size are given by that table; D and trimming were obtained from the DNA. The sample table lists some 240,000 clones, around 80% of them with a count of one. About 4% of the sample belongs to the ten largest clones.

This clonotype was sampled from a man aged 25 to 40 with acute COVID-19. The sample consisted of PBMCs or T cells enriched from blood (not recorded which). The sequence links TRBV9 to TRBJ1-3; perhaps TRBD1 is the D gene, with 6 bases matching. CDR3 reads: CASSVAGDISGNTIYF. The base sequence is TGTGCCAGCAGCGTAGCCGGGGACATCTCTGGAAACACCATATATTTT.